The entry that follows covers one T cell receptor beta chain sequence. The data originate from a study of blood T cell repertoires in COVID-19. Sequencing used immunoSEQ multiplex PCR; TCRdb keeps in-frame clones, though not all of them. The sample records approximately 140,000 clones, about 88% being singletons. The material sequenced was peripheral blood. This TCR derives from a woman older than 75 with acute or convalescent COVID-19.

CDR3 coding DNA: TGTGCTAGTGCTCCGGGGGGGTCCTCCGGAATTGCTGGGGCCAACGTCCTGACTTTC. Residues: CASAPGGSSGIAGANVLTF. The J gene is TRBJ2-6, the V gene TRBV12-5, with 8 bases fitting TRBD2. Looked up from germline, CDR1 is LGHNT and CDR2 is FRNRAP. Losses at the gene ends were 7 bases for V and 2 bases for J; bases not matched to a gene: 16. The CDR3 runs to 19 residues.